This T cell receptor (beta chain) was identified in a study of metastatic and nonmetastatic thyroid tumors (TCRdb year 2020). As for the study more broadly: For patients with malignant and with benign thyroid disease, the researchers compared repertoires between peripheral blood samples and tumor or nodule tissue samples. Here is what the overall study found, with its caveats: In both blood and tumor samples, malignant tumors were reported to have significantly higher TCR beta diversity than benign nodules.

The sample holds many counts of this clone. Its antigen remains undetermined. No clone much larger than this one lies a single base away; base qualities are absent. The receptor library was made with PCR. This sample was sequenced with an Illumina HiSeq 4000. High-throughput sequencing was used to profile the CDR3 region of the TCR beta-chain in every patient. The study's own analysis went as follows. CDR3 differences across clinicopathological groups were used to build a classifier for discriminating distant-metastatic papillary thyroid cancer patients. Repertoire diversity was assessed with the Shannon index, and tumor-blood repertoire similarity with the Morisita-Horn index. The public sequencing data were trimmed at Q25 with fastp and processed into clonotypes with MiXCR by TCRdb, which kept only in-frame beta chains. TCRdb, not the original authors, processed these V and J calls. Present in this sample are over 65,000 clones, around 12% of which were seen just once. In total, the top ten clones hold around 9% of the sample.

Before undergoing thyroid surgery, none of the patients had been given any kind of treatment. Patient clinical samples collected from about 2011 to 2018 were retrospectively analysed using T-cell receptor beta sequencing. CDR1 and CDR2 (GTSNPN, SVGIG) derive from the germline V gene (reference sequence). The CDR3 runs 13 residues from the cysteine to the phenylalanine. Solely the CDR3 DNA is kept, with 39 bases framed from the first base. The junction shows trimming of 1 base on V and 3 bases on J, and the gene matches do not reach 2 bases of it. This sequence was found in a female donor with papillary thyroid cancer or a benign thyroid nodule (not recorded which). Some clones in this sample may be carry-over from other donors' samples. The rearranged segments are TRBV30 and TRBJ2-5, and TRBD1 matches 7 of the central bases. The specimen sequenced was tumor tissue. The CDR3 region: CAWSAGTEETQYF. In nucleotides, the sequence is TGTGCCTGGAGTGCGGGGACAGAAGAGACCCAGTACTTC.